This is a list of T cell receptor beta chains from one sample in a study of cytomegalovirus exposure and HLA in healthy donors. The method was immunoSEQ multiplex PCR; TCRdb's version includes in-frame clones alone and lacks a portion of them. The sample has 150,000 or so clones; 75% to 85% are singletons. Sample: PBMCs. These receptors were taken from a woman aged 40 to 50 in good health and CMV-seropositive. Both conserved end residues are part of each CDR3. A D gene is named only where the DNA matches it firmly. Only some rows state a clone size, as once, few, many or a class for expanded clones.

V gene	clone size	J gene	D gene	CDR3 DNA	CDR3 protein
TRBV4-1	NA	TRBJ2-1	TRBD1	TGCGCCAGTACAACGACGGACAGGGCTTACAATGAGCAGTTCTTC	CASTTTDRAYNEQFF
TRBV30	NA	TRBJ2-3	NA	TGTGCCTGGGGTTCGGGGGACACAGATACGCAGTATTTT	CAWGSGDTDTQYF
TRBV19	NA	TRBJ1-2	NA	TGTGCCAGTAGTATATCAACTGACTATGGCTACACCTTC	CASSISTDYGYTF
TRBV7-2	NA	TRBJ2-1	NA	TGTGCCAGCAGTAGACAACAGACCCCCTACAATGAGCAGTTCTTC	CASSRQQTPYNEQFF
TRBV4-2	NA	TRBJ1-2	NA	TGTGCCAGCAGCCAAGATCCAGTCGGCTACACCTTC	CASSQDPVGYTF
TRBV19	once	TRBJ2-1	TRBD2	TGTGCCAGTAGTATCGACGGGCGGGAGGGCTACAATGAGCAGTTCTTC	CASSIDGREGYNEQFF
TRBV14	NA	TRBJ2-3	NA	TGTGCCAGCAGCCCACCGGGACACCTTAGCACAGATACGCAGTATTTT	CASSPPGHLSTDTQYF
TRBV7-2	once	TRBJ1-2	TRBD1	TGTGCCAGCAGCTCGACACGGGACAGGATGTATGGCTACACCTTC	CASSSTRDRMYGYTF
TRBV7-3	NA	TRBJ1-2	NA	TGTGCCAGCAGCTCTTCGAGGGGCTACACCTTC	CASSSSRGYTF
TRBV11-2	NA	TRBJ1-1	NA	TGTGCCAGCAGCCCGACCGGGACACAGAACACTGAAGCTTTCTTT	CASSPTGTQNTEAFF
TRBV19	few	TRBJ2-7	TRBD2	TGTGCCAGTAGTGTACTAGCGGGAGAAAACGAGCAGTACTTC	CASSVLAGENEQYF